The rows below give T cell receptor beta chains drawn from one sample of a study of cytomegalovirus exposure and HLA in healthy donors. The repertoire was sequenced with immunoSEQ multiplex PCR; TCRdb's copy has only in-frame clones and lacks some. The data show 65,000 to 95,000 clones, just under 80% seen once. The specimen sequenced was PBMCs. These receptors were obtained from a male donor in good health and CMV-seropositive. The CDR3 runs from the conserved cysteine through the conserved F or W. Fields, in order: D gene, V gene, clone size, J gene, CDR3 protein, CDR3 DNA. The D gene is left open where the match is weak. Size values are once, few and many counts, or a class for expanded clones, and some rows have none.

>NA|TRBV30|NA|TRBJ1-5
CACQGSSNQPQHF
TGTGCCTGCCAGGGATCAAGCAATCAGCCCCAGCATTTT
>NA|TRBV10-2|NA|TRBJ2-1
CASSDRTTISRNEQFF
TGCGCCAGCAGTGACCGGACTACCATCTCTCGGAATGAGCAGTTCTTC
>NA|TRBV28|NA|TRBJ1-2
CASSRVSYGYTF
TGTGCCAGCTCCAGGGTGTCCTATGGCTACACCTTC
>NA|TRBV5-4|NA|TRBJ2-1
CASSRLGDKFYNEQFF
TGTGCCAGCAGCCGTCTGGGGGACAAGTTCTACAATGAGCAGTTCTTC
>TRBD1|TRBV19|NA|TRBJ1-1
CASSIVRDRAEAFF
TGTGCCAGTAGTATAGTACGGGACAGGGCTGAAGCTTTCTTT
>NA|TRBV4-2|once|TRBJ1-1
CVSSQVKGAYMNTEAFF
TGTGTCAGCAGCCAAGTAAAGGGAGCTTATATGAACACTGAAGCTTTCTTT
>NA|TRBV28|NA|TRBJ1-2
CASSSSRLGGYTF
TGTGCCAGTAGCTCCTCCCGCCTCGGAGGCTACACCTTC
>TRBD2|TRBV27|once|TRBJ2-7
CASRTSGRAVQYF
TGTGCCAGCAGGACTAGCGGGAGGGCCGTGCAGTACTTC
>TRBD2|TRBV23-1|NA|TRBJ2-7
CASSHSSGSSYEQYF
TGCGCCAGCAGTCATTCAAGCGGGAGCTCCTACGAGCAGTACTTC
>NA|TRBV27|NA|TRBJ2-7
CASSQGLGEQYF
TGTGCCAGCAGTCAGGGGTTGGGCGAGCAGTACTTC
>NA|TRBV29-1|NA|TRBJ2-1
CSVEDSLVKFF
TGCAGCGTTGAAGATTCTCTTGTAAAGTTCTTC
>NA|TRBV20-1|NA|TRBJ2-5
CSASPEETQYF
TGCAGTGCTAGTCCGGAAGAGACCCAGTACTTC
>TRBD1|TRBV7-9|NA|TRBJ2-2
CASSFHRTGSSGELFF
TGTGCCAGCAGCTTTCATCGGACAGGGAGTTCCGGGGAGCTGTTTTTT
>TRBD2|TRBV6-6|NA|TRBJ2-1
CASSRLAGGAHNEQFF
TGTGCCAGCAGTCGACTAGCGGGAGGGGCTCACAATGAGCAGTTCTTC
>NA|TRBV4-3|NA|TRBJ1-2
CASSQDSGKYGYTF
TGCGCCAGCAGCCAAGATTCAGGGAAATATGGCTACACCTTC
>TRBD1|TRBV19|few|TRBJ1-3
CASSPPTGGSGNTIYF
TGTGCCAGTAGTCCCCCAACAGGGGGTAGTGGAAACACCATATATTTT
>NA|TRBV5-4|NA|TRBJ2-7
CASSPSVAYSYEQYF
TGTGCCAGCAGCCCAAGCGTGGCCTACTCCTACGAGCAGTACTTC
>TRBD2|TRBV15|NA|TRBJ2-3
CATSRAPLAGGSADTQYF
TGTGCCACCAGCAGAGCCCCTCTAGCGGGAGGGTCCGCAGATACGCAGTATTTT
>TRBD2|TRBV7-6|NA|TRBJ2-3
CASSFSGRTDTQYF
TGTGCCAGCAGCTTTAGCGGGAGAACAGATACGCAGTATTTT
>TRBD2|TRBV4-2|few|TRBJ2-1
CASSQEAGGPNEQFF
TGTGCCAGCAGCCAAGAAGCGGGAGGGCCCAATGAGCAGTTCTTC
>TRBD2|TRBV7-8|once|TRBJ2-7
CASSLGHIWASGTSYEQYF
TGTGCCAGCAGCTTAGGCCACATTTGGGCTAGCGGGACCTCCTACGAGCAGTACTTC
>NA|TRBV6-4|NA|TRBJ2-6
CASSDGPTGANVLTF
TGTGCCAGCAGTGATGGGCCCACCGGGGCCAACGTCCTGACTTTC
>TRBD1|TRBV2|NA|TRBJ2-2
CASSDLWTGANGELFF
TGTGCCAGCAGTGACCTTTGGACAGGGGCGAACGGGGAGCTGTTTTTT
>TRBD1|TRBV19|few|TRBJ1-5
CASSRGQGNQPQHF
TGTGCCAGTAGTAGGGGACAGGGCAATCAGCCCCAGCATTTT
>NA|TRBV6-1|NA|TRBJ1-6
CASSAGPYNSPLHF
TGTGCCAGCAGTGCCGGTCCCTATAATTCACCCCTCCACTTT
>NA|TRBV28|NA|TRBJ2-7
CASSFGPARGAQEQYF
TGTGCCAGCAGTTTTGGTCCTGCTCGGGGGGCGCAGGAGCAGTACTTC
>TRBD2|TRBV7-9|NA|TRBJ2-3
CASSPGGTSGYF
TGTGCCAGCAGTCCAGGCGGGACTAGCGGGTATTTT
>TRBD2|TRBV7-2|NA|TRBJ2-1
CASSLRSLLAGSYNEQFF
TGTGCCAGCAGCTTAAGGAGCCTACTAGCGGGATCCTACAATGAGCAGTTCTTC
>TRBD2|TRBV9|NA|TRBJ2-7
CASSVGTSGLYYEQYF
TGTGCCAGCAGCGTAGGGACTAGCGGGTTATACTACGAGCAGTACTTC
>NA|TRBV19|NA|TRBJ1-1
CASSATKNTEAFF
TGTGCCAGTAGTGCAACTAAGAACACTGAAGCTTTCTTT
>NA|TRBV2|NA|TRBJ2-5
CASSGQVQETQYF
TGTGCCAGCAGTGGACAGGTCCAAGAGACCCAGTACTTC
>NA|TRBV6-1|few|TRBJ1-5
CASRVRYSNQPQHF
TGTGCCAGCAGGGTGAGGTATAGCAATCAGCCCCAGCATTTT
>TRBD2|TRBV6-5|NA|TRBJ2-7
CASSYFPLAGKGEQYF
TGTGCCAGCAGTTACTTCCCACTAGCGGGAAAGGGAGAGCAGTACTTC
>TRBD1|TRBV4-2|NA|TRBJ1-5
CASSQDPGGLGVQPQHF
TGTGCCAGCAGCCAAGATCCAGGGGGGTTGGGGGTTCAGCCCCAGCATTTT
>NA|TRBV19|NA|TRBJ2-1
CASSGGVNEQFF
TGTGCCAGTAGTGGGGGCGTGAATGAGCAGTTCTTC
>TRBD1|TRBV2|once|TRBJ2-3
CASSAPRGLTDAQYF
TGTGCCAGCAGTGCCCCCAGGGGGCTCACAGATGCGCAGTATTTT
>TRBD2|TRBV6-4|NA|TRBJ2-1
CASSARAGVPYNEQFF
TGTGCCAGCAGTGCCAGAGCGGGAGTACCCTACAATGAGCAGTTCTTC
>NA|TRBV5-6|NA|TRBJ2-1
CASSGGVASFF
TGTGCCAGCAGCGGCGGCGTGGCATCGTTCTTC
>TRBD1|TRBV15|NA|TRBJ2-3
CATSKEQGSGTDTQYF
TGTGCCACCAGCAAAGAACAGGGGAGCGGTACAGATACGCAGTATTTT
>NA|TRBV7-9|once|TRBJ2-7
CSSSFVAGMVGEQYF
TGTTCCAGCAGCTTTGTCGCAGGGATGGTCGGCGAGCAGTACTTC
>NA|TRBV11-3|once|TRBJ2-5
CASTGPWGRETQYF
TGTGCCAGCACAGGGCCCTGGGGGCGAGAGACCCAGTACTTC
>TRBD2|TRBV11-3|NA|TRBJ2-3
CASSLAGEPPDTQYF
TGTGCCAGCAGCCTAGCGGGAGAGCCTCCAGATACGCAGTATTTT
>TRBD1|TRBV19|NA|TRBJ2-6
CASKGDRGRSGANVLTF
TGTGCCAGTAAAGGGGACAGGGGGCGATCTGGGGCCAACGTCCTGACTTTC
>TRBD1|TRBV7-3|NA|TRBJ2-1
CASSRQGSSSYNEQFF
TGTGCCAGCAGCCGACAGGGGTCGAGCTCCTACAATGAGCAGTTCTTC
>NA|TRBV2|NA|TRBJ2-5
CASSGGGNQETQYF
TGTGCCAGCAGTGGTGGGGGGAACCAAGAGACCCAGTACTTC
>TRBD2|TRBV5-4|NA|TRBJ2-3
CASSRGGSHSTDTQYF
TGTGCCAGCAGCCGGGGGGGGAGCCACAGCACAGATACGCAGTATTTT
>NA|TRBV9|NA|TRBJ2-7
CASSVLPGYPYEQYF
TGTGCCAGCAGCGTCCTTCCAGGGTACCCCTACGAGCAGTACTTC
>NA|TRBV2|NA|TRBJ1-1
CASSGSDTAVQAFF
TGTGCCAGCAGTGGATCGGACACCGCAGTACAAGCTTTCTTT
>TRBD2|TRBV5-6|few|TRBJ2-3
CASSLRTSGIIDTQYF
TGTGCCAGCAGCTTGAGGACTAGCGGGATCATAGATACGCAGTATTTT
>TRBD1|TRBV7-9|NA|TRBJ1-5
CASSLGTGGGQPQHF
TGTGCCAGCAGCTTAGGTACAGGGGGCGGTCAGCCCCAGCATTTT
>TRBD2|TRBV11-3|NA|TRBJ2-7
CASSLGGSGYEQYF
TGTGCCAGCAGCTTAGGCGGGAGTGGTTACGAGCAGTACTTC
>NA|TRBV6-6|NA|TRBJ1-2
CASSYGVNYGYTF
TGTGCCAGCAGTTACGGAGTTAACTATGGCTACACCTTC
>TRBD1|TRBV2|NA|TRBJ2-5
CVSSPRIDEGAIETQYF
TGTGTCAGCAGCCCCCGGATCGACGAGGGGGCTATTGAGACCCAGTACTTC
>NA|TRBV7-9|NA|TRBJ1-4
CASSLTGFVEKLFF
TGTGCCAGCAGCCTGACAGGATTCGTCGAAAAACTGTTTTTT
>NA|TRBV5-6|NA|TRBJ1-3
CASSSSGPGNTIYF
TGTGCCAGCAGCTCTTCAGGGCCCGGAAACACCATATATTTT